This is a list of T cell receptor beta chains from one sample in a study of T-cell memory formation after mild COVID-19. TCRdb re-derived calls from the 5' RACE reads in MiXCR, one entry per CDR3 protein. This table holds around 390,000 distinct CDR3 sequences, approximately 15% found once. The specimen sequenced was PBMCs or a T cell subset sorted from them (not recorded which). All receptors come from a man between 18 and 29 years old who had mild COVID-19 (a few samples of this study predate the infection). Cell type and time point are not known. The CDR3 runs from the conserved cysteine through the conserved F or W. D genes are given only for firm matches. The size entry is marked missing in some rows and otherwise reads once, few, many or a size class.

>many|TRBV5-4|TRBJ2-3|.
TGTGCCAGCGGACTGGCGGAGCAGAGCACAGATACGCAGTATTTT
CASGLAEQSTDTQYF
>many|TRBV20-1|TRBJ2-5|TRBD1
TGCAGTGCCCGGACAGGGGGAGAGACCCAGTACTTC
CSARTGGETQYF
>few|TRBV29-1|TRBJ2-2|.
TGCAGCGTTGGGCAGAACACCGGGGAGCTGTTTTTT
CSVGQNTGELFF
>few|TRBV28|TRBJ2-5|.
TGTGCCAGCAGAGCAGGACTCGTAGAGACCCAGTACTTC
CASRAGLVETQYF
>few|TRBV4-3|TRBJ2-1|TRBD2
TGCGCCAGCGGGGGACTAGGTATGGATGAGCAGTTCTTC
CASGGLGMDEQFF
>.|TRBV12-3/TRBV12-4|TRBJ1-2|.
TGTGCCAGCAGTTTAGCGGCGTCTTACCATGGCTACACCTTC
CASSLAASYHGYTF
>few|TRBV3-1|TRBJ1-5|TRBD1
TGTGCCAGCAGCCAAGGTAAAGACAGGGGCTGGCAGCCCCAGCATTTT
CASSQGKDRGWQPQHF
>many|TRBV6-5|TRBJ1-5|.
TGTGCCAGCTGGAGAGGGAAGGGTCAGCCCCAGCATTTT
CASWRGKGQPQHF
>few|TRBV10-3|TRBJ1-1|.
TGTGCCATCTCGCTGCGAAGCCAGGGATTTAACACTGAAGCTTTCTTT
CAISLRSQGFNTEAFF
>.|TRBV5-1|TRBJ1-5|.
TGCGCCAGCAGCCCGGACAGTGTGAATCAGCCCCAGCATTTT
CASSPDSVNQPQHF
>few|TRBV12-3/TRBV12-4|TRBJ1-2|.
TGTGCCAGCAGTTTTGTAGGCGGCTACACCTTC
CASSFVGGYTF